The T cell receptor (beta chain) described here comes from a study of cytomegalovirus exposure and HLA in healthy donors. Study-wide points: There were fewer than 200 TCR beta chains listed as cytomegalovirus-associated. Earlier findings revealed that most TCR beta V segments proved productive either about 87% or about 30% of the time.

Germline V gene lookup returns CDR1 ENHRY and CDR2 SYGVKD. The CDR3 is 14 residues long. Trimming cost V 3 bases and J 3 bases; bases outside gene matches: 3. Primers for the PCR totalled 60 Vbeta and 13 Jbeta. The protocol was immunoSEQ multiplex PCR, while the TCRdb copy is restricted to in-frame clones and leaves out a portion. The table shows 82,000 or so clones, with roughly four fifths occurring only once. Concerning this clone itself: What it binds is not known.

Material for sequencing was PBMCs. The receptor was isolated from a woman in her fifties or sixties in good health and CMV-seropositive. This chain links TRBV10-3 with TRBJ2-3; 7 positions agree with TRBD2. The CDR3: CAISDLADTDTQYF. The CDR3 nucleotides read TGTGCCATCAGTGACCTAGCGGATACAGATACGCAGTATTTT.